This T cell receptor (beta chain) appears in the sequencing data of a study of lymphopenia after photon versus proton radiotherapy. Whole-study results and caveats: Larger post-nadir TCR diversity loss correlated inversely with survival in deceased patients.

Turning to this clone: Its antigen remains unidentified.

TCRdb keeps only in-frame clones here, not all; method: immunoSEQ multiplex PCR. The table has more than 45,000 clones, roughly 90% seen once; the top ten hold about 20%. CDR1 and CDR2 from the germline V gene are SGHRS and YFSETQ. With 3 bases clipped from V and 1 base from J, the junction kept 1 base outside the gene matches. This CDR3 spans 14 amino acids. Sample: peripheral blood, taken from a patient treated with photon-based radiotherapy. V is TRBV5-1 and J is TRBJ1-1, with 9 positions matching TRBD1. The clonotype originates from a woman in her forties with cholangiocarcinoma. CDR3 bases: TGCGCCAGCAGCTCGGGACAGGGGAACACTGAAGCTTTCTTT. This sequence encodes CASSSGQGNTEAFF. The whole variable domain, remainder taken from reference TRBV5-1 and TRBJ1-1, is KAGVTQTPRYLIKTRGQQVTLSCSPISGHRSVSWYQQTPGQGLQFLFEYFSETQRNKGNFPGRFSGRQFSNSRSEMNVSTLELGDSALYLCASSSGQGNTEAFFGQGTRLTVV.